The rows below give T cell receptor beta chains drawn from one sample of a study of cytomegalovirus exposure and HLA in healthy donors. Sequenced by immunoSEQ multiplex PCR; TCRdb stores in-frame clones only, minus some. The sample comprises about 180,000 clones, more than 75% of which are singletons, and less than 2.5% rests with the top ten. The sequenced material came from PBMCs. These receptors were obtained from a woman under 40 in good health and CMV-seropositive. Each CDR3 is given with its conserved first and last residue. Fields, in order: CDR3 length, D gene, clone size, J gene, V gene, CDR3 DNA, CDR3 protein. A D gene is named only where the DNA matches it firmly. Size tells how often a clone was seen (once, few, many) or the class of an expanded clone, and some rows leave it out.

len: 12
d_gene: -
abundance: -
j_gene: TRBJ1-6
v_gene: TRBV7-2
CDR3nt: TGTGCCAGCAGCTCTAATAATTCACCCCTCCACTTT
CDR3aa: CASSSNNSPLHF

len: 15
d_gene: TRBD2
abundance: -
j_gene: TRBJ2-3
v_gene: TRBV4-2
CDR3nt: TGTGCCAGCAGCCAGTTTAGCGGGGGGTCAGATACGCAGTATTTT
CDR3aa: CASSQFSGGSDTQYF

len: 14
d_gene: TRBD1
abundance: -
j_gene: TRBJ1-5
v_gene: TRBV27
CDR3nt: TGTGCCAGCAAAAGGACAGGGAGCAATCAGCCCCAGCATTTT
CDR3aa: CASKRTGSNQPQHF

len: 17
d_gene: -
abundance: -
j_gene: TRBJ2-6
v_gene: TRBV4-3
CDR3nt: TGCGCCAGCAGCCAAGATCGGGGGATCTCTGGGGCCAACGTCCTGACTTTC
CDR3aa: CASSQDRGISGANVLTF

len: 13
d_gene: -
abundance: -
j_gene: TRBJ2-5
v_gene: TRBV28
CDR3nt: TGTGCCAGCAGTTTGGGGGGGGCAGAGACCCAGTACTTC
CDR3aa: CASSLGGAETQYF

len: 17
d_gene: TRBD1
abundance: -
j_gene: TRBJ2-7
v_gene: TRBV5-6
CDR3nt: TGTGCCAGCAGCTTTACCGGGACAGGAGAAAAATCCTACGAGCAGTACTTC
CDR3aa: CASSFTGTGEKSYEQYF

len: 17
d_gene: TRBD1
abundance: -
j_gene: TRBJ1-5
v_gene: TRBV19
CDR3nt: TGTGCCAGTTGTATAGGACAGGGTAGATTGAAGCATCAGCCCCAGCATTTT
CDR3aa: CASCIGQGRLKHQPQHF

len: 15
d_gene: -
abundance: few
j_gene: TRBJ2-6
v_gene: TRBV5-1
CDR3nt: TGCGCCAGCAGCCCCACAGCCTCTGGGGCCAACGTCCTGACTTTC
CDR3aa: CASSPTASGANVLTF

len: 17
d_gene: TRBD2
abundance: -
j_gene: TRBJ2-3
v_gene: TRBV4-1
CDR3nt: TGCGCCAGCAGCCCCACACCCCGTGGACTAGCAACAGATACGCAGTATTTT
CDR3aa: CASSPTPRGLATDTQYF

len: 16
d_gene: TRBD1
abundance: -
j_gene: TRBJ2-5
v_gene: TRBV5-1
CDR3nt: TGCGCCAGCAGCCAAGCCGCAGGGGGCGTCCGAGAGACCCAGTACTTC
CDR3aa: CASSQAAGGVRETQYF

len: 12
d_gene: -
abundance: -
j_gene: TRBJ2-2
v_gene: TRBV7-9
CDR3nt: TGTGCCAGCAGCATAAAGCCCGGGGAGCTGTTTTTT
CDR3aa: CASSIKPGELFF

len: 12
d_gene: -
abundance: -
j_gene: TRBJ2-5
v_gene: TRBV2
CDR3nt: TGTGCCAGCAGTGTGGCCAGAGAGACCCAGTACTTC
CDR3aa: CASSVARETQYF

len: 16
d_gene: TRBD1
abundance: -
j_gene: TRBJ1-4
v_gene: TRBV7-8
CDR3nt: TGTGCCAGCAGCTCGGACAGGGGCTGGGCTAATGAAAAACTGTTTTTT
CDR3aa: CASSSDRGWANEKLFF

len: 14
d_gene: -
abundance: -
j_gene: TRBJ1-6
v_gene: TRBV6-5
CDR3nt: TGTGCCAGCAGGCCTGACAGAATTAATTCACCCCTCCACTTT
CDR3aa: CASRPDRINSPLHF

len: 17
d_gene: TRBD2
abundance: -
j_gene: TRBJ2-3
v_gene: TRBV19
CDR3nt: TGTGCCAGTAGTGCGACCCCCGGGGGGGCAGGTCGCGATACGCAGTATTTT
CDR3aa: CASSATPGGAGRDTQYF

len: 14
d_gene: -
abundance: -
j_gene: TRBJ1-6
v_gene: TRBV11-3
CDR3nt: TGTGCCAGCAGCTTTTCCACGGTCGGTTCACCCCTCCACTTT
CDR3aa: CASSFSTVGSPLHF

len: 13
d_gene: -
abundance: -
j_gene: TRBJ1-5
v_gene: TRBV10-2
CDR3nt: TGCGCCTCCTCGGGTATCGGAGATCAGCCCCAGCATTTT
CDR3aa: CASSGIGDQPQHF

len: 17
d_gene: -
abundance: -
j_gene: TRBJ1-3
v_gene: TRBV4-1
CDR3nt: TGCGCCAGCAGCCAAGTAGGGAGGCTGGGCTCTGGAAACACCATATATTTT
CDR3aa: CASSQVGRLGSGNTIYF

len: 16
d_gene: TRBD2
abundance: few
j_gene: TRBJ2-3
v_gene: TRBV6-5
CDR3nt: TGTGCCAGCAGTTACTCCCTAGCGGGGTCTGAAGATACGCAGTATTTT
CDR3aa: CASSYSLAGSEDTQYF

len: 16
d_gene: -
abundance: few
j_gene: TRBJ1-3
v_gene: TRBV9
CDR3nt: TGTGCCAGCAGCGTAGAGCCCGCAGGCTCCGGAAACACCATATATTTT
CDR3aa: CASSVEPAGSGNTIYF

len: 15
d_gene: -
abundance: -
j_gene: TRBJ1-4
v_gene: TRBV7-9
CDR3nt: TGTGCCAGCAGTAAGCTAGGGGAGGGTAATGAAAAACTGTTTTTT
CDR3aa: CASSKLGEGNEKLFF

len: 15
d_gene: -
abundance: -
j_gene: TRBJ1-5
v_gene: TRBV7-8
CDR3nt: TGTGCCAGCAGCCCTTCCCCGGGGGTCAATCAGCCCCAGCATTTT
CDR3aa: CASSPSPGVNQPQHF

len: 15
d_gene: TRBD1
abundance: once
j_gene: TRBJ2-2
v_gene: TRBV7-2
CDR3nt: TGTGCCAGCAGACCGGGACAGGCTCACACCGGGGAGCTGTTTTTT
CDR3aa: CASRPGQAHTGELFF

len: 15
d_gene: TRBD2
abundance: -
j_gene: TRBJ2-3
v_gene: TRBV4-2
CDR3nt: TGTGCCAGCAGCCCTCCCGGGGGGGGCACAGATACGCAGTATTTT
CDR3aa: CASSPPGGGTDTQYF

len: 15
d_gene: TRBD1
abundance: -
j_gene: TRBJ2-5
v_gene: TRBV28
CDR3nt: TGTGCCAGCTCCCCGAAAGGGGGCGCAGTTGGGACCCAGTACTTC
CDR3aa: CASSPKGGAVGTQYF

len: 17
d_gene: -
abundance: -
j_gene: TRBJ1-4
v_gene: TRBV4-2
CDR3nt: TGTGCCAGCAGCCAAGATCGAAGGGGTGCAAATAATGAAAAACTGTTTTTT
CDR3aa: CASSQDRRGANNEKLFF

len: 15
d_gene: TRBD2
abundance: -
j_gene: TRBJ2-3
v_gene: TRBV6-4
CDR3nt: TGTGCCAGCAGCGCTAGCGGGGGGGCGGCAGATACGCAGTATTTT
CDR3aa: CASSASGGAADTQYF

len: 15
d_gene: TRBD1
abundance: -
j_gene: TRBJ1-5
v_gene: TRBV10-3
CDR3nt: TGTGCCATCAGTGTGGGACAGGCCGATAATCAGCCCCAGCATTTT
CDR3aa: CAISVGQADNQPQHF

len: 15
d_gene: -
abundance: -
j_gene: TRBJ1-4
v_gene: TRBV2
CDR3nt: TGTGCCAGCCGTGGGCAGCGGGGGACTAATGAAAAACTGTTTTTT
CDR3aa: CASRGQRGTNEKLFF

len: 13
d_gene: TRBD1
abundance: -
j_gene: TRBJ2-7
v_gene: TRBV7-2
CDR3nt: TGTGCCAGCAGCTCAGCGGGACAGGGCGAGCAGTACTTC
CDR3aa: CASSSAGQGEQYF

len: 12
d_gene: -
abundance: -
j_gene: TRBJ2-3
v_gene: TRBV7-9
CDR3nt: TGTGCCAGCAGCTTAGTAGCAGATACGCAGTATTTT
CDR3aa: CASSLVADTQYF

len: 15
d_gene: TRBD2
abundance: -
j_gene: TRBJ2-2
v_gene: TRBV5-4
CDR3nt: TGTGCCAGCAGCTTGGGGACTAGCGTTCCCGGGGAGCTGTTTTTT
CDR3aa: CASSLGTSVPGELFF

len: 14
d_gene: TRBD1
abundance: -
j_gene: TRBJ1-1
v_gene: TRBV7-2
CDR3nt: TGTGCCAGCAGACCGACAGGGATGAACACTGAAGCTTTCTTT
CDR3aa: CASRPTGMNTEAFF

len: 15
d_gene: TRBD2
abundance: -
j_gene: TRBJ2-7
v_gene: TRBV7-2
CDR3nt: TGTGCCAGCAGCTTATTTGTAGCGGGGTCCTACGAGCAGTACTTC
CDR3aa: CASSLFVAGSYEQYF

len: 17
d_gene: TRBD2
abundance: few
j_gene: TRBJ2-5
v_gene: TRBV11-3
CDR3nt: TGTGCCAGCAGCTTAGATTGGGTAGCGGGAGACCAAGAGACCCAGTACTTC
CDR3aa: CASSLDWVAGDQETQYF

len: 16
d_gene: TRBD2
abundance: -
j_gene: TRBJ2-7
v_gene: TRBV27
CDR3nt: TGTGCCAGCAGTACTACCCCGGGAGGCAGGGACTACGAGCAGTACTTC
CDR3aa: CASSTTPGGRDYEQYF

len: 17
d_gene: -
abundance: few
j_gene: TRBJ2-3
v_gene: TRBV28
CDR3nt: TGTGCCATCGCGCCCAGTCTGGGGACATCTAGCACAGATACGCAGTATTTT
CDR3aa: CAIAPSLGTSSTDTQYF

len: 14
d_gene: -
abundance: -
j_gene: TRBJ1-6
v_gene: TRBV6-6
CDR3nt: TGTGCCAGCAGTTACGGGGGACAAAAATCACCCCTCCACTTT
CDR3aa: CASSYGGQKSPLHF

len: 13
d_gene: -
abundance: -
j_gene: TRBJ2-5
v_gene: TRBV5-4
CDR3nt: TGTGCCAGCAGCCCGCAGGTTCAAGAGACCCAGTACTTC
CDR3aa: CASSPQVQETQYF

len: 15
d_gene: TRBD1
abundance: -
j_gene: TRBJ2-5
v_gene: TRBV6-5
CDR3nt: TGTGCCAGCAGTTACGGGGACAGATTCCAAGAGACCCAGTACTTC
CDR3aa: CASSYGDRFQETQYF

len: 15
d_gene: -
abundance: -
j_gene: TRBJ2-3
v_gene: TRBV10-3
CDR3nt: TGTGCCATCAGTGGGGGCCAGTCTAGCACAGATACGCAGTATTTT
CDR3aa: CAISGGQSSTDTQYF

len: 15
d_gene: -
abundance: -
j_gene: TRBJ2-1
v_gene: TRBV14
CDR3nt: TGTGCCAGCAGCCAAGATTTCGGGACCTACAATGAGCAGTTCTTC
CDR3aa: CASSQDFGTYNEQFF

len: 18
d_gene: TRBD1
abundance: -
j_gene: TRBJ2-1
v_gene: TRBV10-3
CDR3nt: TGTGCCATCAGTGTAGAGAAAACGGGACAGAGCTCCTACAATGAGCAGTTCTTC
CDR3aa: CAISVEKTGQSSYNEQFF

len: 19
d_gene: TRBD2
abundance: -
j_gene: TRBJ2-1
v_gene: TRBV18
CDR3nt: TGTGCCAGCTCACCACGACTAGCGGGGGGTAAGGGCCTTGGCAATGAGCAGTTCTTC
CDR3aa: CASSPRLAGGKGLGNEQFF

len: 16
d_gene: -
abundance: once
j_gene: TRBJ2-6
v_gene: TRBV9
CDR3nt: TGTGCCAGCAGCGTAGGTATTAACTCTGGGGCCAACGTCCTGACTTTC
CDR3aa: CASSVGINSGANVLTF

len: 17
d_gene: -
abundance: -
j_gene: TRBJ1-6
v_gene: TRBV7-9
CDR3nt: TGTGCCAGCAGCTCATGGGGAGGGGGGGACTATAATTCACCCCTCCACTTT
CDR3aa: CASSSWGGGDYNSPLHF

len: 16
d_gene: TRBD1
abundance: -
j_gene: TRBJ1-1
v_gene: TRBV7-8
CDR3nt: TGTGCCAGCAGCTTAGGCTACAGGGGGCGGAGCACTGAAGCTTTCTTT
CDR3aa: CASSLGYRGRSTEAFF

len: 12
d_gene: -
abundance: few
j_gene: TRBJ2-1
v_gene: TRBV10-3
CDR3nt: TGTGCCAGCTCGGTTGATATTGCTGAGCAGTTCTTC
CDR3aa: CASSVDIAEQFF

len: 14
d_gene: TRBD1
abundance: -
j_gene: TRBJ1-1
v_gene: TRBV5-1
CDR3nt: TGCGCCAGCAGCTCCACAGGGGGGAACACTGAAGCTTTCTTT
CDR3aa: CASSSTGGNTEAFF

len: 12
d_gene: -
abundance: few
j_gene: TRBJ1-5
v_gene: TRBV5-4
CDR3nt: TGTGCCAGCAGCTTGGATAGTCAGCCCCAGCATTTT
CDR3aa: CASSLDSQPQHF